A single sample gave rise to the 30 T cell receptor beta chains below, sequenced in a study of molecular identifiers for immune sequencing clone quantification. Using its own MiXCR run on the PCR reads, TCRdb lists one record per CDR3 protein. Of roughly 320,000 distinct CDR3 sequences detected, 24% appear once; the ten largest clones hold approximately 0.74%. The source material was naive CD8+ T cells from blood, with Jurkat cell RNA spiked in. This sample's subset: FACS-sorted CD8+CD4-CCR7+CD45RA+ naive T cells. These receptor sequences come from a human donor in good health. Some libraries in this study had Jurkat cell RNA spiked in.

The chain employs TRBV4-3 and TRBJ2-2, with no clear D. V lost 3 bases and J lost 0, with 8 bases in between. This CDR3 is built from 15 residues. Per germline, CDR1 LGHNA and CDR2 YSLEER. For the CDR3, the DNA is TGCGCCAGCAGCCAGGACCGCACGAACACCGGGGAGCTGTTTTTT. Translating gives CASSQDRTNTGELFF.

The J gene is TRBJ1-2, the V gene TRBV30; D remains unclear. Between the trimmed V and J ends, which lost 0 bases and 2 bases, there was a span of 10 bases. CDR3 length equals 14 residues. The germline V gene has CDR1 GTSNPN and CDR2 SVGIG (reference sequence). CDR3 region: CAWSVAWKNYGYTF. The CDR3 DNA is TGTGCCTGGAGTGTAGCGTGGAAAAACTATGGCTACACCTTC.

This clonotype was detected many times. The CDR3 DNA reads TGTGCCAGCAGCTTAGGCCCGGGACAGGCCTACGAGCAGTACTTC. Protein: CASSLGPGQAYEQYF. The chain couples TRBV13 to TRBJ2-7, with 8 bases aligning to TRBD1. The germline V gene encodes CDR1 PRHDT and CDR2 FYEKMQ (reference sequence). The CDR3 contains 15 residues. V shed 0 bases and J 2 bases; nucleotides not matched to a gene: 3.

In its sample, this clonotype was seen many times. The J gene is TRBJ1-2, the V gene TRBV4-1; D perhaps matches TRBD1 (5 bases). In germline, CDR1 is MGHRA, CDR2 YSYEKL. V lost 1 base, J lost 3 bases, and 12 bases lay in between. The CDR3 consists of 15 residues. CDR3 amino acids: CASSQVSGRDYGYTF. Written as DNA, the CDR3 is TGCGCCAGCAGCCAAGTCTCCGGCAGGGACTATGGCTACACCTTC.

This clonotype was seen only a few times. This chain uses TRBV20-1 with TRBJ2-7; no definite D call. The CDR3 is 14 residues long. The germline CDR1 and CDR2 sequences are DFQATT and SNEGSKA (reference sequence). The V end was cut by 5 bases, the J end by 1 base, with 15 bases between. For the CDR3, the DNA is TGCAGTGCTCGAAGTCAGGATACTTCCTACGAGCAGTACTTC. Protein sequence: CSARSQDTSYEQYF.

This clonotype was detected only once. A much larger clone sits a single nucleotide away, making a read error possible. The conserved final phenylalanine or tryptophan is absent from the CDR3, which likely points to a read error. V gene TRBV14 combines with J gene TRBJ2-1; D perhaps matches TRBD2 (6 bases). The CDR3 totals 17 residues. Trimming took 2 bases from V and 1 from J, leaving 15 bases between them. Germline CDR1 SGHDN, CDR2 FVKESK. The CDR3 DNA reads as TGTGCCAGCAGCCAAACCCTAGCGCCCGGATCCTACAATGAGCAGTTCATC. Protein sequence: CASSQTLAPGSYNEQFI.

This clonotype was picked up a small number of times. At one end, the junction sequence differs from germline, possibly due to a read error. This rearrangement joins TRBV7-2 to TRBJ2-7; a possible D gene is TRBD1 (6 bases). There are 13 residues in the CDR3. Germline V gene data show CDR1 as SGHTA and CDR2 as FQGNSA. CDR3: CASSPWTDAEKYF. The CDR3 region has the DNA TGTGCCAGCAGCCCTTGGACAGATGCCGAGAAGTACTTC.

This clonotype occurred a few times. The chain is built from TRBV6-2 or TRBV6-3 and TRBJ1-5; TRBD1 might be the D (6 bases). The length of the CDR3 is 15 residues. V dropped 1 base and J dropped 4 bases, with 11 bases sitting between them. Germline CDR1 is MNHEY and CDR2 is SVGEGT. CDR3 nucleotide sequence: TGTGCCAGCAGTTACTTGACAGGTGCGAATCAGCCCCAGCATTTT. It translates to CASSYLTGANQPQHF.

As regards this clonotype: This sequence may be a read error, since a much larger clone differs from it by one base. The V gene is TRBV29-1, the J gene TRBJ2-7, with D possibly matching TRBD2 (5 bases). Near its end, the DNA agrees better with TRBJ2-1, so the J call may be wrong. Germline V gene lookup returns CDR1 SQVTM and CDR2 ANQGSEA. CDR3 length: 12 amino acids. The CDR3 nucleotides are TGCAGCGCCCGAGGGTCAGCTTACGAGCAGTTCTTC. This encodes CSARGSAYEQFF.

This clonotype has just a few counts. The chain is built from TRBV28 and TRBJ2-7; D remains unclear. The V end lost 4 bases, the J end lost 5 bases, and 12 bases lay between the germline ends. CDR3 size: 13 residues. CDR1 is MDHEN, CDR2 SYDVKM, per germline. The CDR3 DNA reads TGTGCCAGCAGTTCCCCAGGTATCCACGAGCAGTACTTC. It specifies CASSSPGIHEQYF.

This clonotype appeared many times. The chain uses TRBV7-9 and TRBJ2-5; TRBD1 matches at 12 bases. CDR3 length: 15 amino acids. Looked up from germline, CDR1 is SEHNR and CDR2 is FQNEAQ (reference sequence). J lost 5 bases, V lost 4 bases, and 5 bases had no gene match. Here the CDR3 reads CASSSRDRGPETQYF. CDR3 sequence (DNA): TGTGCCAGCAGCTCCCGGGACAGGGGGCCCGAGACCCAGTACTTC.

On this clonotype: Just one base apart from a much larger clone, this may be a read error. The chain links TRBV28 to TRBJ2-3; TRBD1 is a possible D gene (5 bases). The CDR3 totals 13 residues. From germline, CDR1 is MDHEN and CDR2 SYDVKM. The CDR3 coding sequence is TGTGCCAGCAGTTTGGGGTTCACAGGTACGCAGTATTTT. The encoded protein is CASSLGFTGTQYF.

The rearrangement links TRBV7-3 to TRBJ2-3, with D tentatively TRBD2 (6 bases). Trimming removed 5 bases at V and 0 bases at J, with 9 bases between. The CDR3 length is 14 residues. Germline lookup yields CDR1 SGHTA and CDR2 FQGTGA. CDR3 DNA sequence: TGTGCCAGCAGCAATAGCGGTAGCACAGATACGCAGTATTTT. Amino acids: CASSNSGSTDTQYF.

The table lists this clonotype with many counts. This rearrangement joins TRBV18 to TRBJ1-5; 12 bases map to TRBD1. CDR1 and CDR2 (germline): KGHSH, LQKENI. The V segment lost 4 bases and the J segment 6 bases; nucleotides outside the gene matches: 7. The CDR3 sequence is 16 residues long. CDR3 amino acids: CASSLTGTGGVQPQHF. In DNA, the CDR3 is TGTGCCAGCTCACTAACCGGGACAGGGGGCGTTCAGCCCCAGCATTTT.

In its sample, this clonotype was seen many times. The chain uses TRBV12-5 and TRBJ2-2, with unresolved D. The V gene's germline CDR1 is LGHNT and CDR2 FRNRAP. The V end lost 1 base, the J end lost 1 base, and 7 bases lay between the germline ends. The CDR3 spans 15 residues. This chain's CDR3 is CASGLAPENTGELFF. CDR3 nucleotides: TGTGCTAGTGGTTTGGCACCAGAGAACACCGGGGAGCTGTTTTTT. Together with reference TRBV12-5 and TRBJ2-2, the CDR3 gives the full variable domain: DARVTQTPRHKVTEMGQEVTMRCQPILGHNTVFWYRQTMMQGLELLAYFRNRAPLDDSGMPKDRFSAEMPDATLATLKIQPSEPRDSAVYFCASGLAPENTGELFFGEGSRLTVL.

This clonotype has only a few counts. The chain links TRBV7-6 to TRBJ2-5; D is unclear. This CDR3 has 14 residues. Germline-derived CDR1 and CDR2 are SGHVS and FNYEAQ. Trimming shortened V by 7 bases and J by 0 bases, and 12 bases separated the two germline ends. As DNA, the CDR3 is TGTGCCAGCACCCCCCGTGGGTACCAAGAGACCCAGTACTTC. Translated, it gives CASTPRGYQETQYF.

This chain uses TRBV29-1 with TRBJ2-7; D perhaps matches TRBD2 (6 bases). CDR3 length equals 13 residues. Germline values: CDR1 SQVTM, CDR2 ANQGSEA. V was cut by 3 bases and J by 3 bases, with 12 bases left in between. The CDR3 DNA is TGCAGCGTTGAGGGGGGTTCCCACTACGAGCAGTACTTC. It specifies CSVEGGSHYEQYF.

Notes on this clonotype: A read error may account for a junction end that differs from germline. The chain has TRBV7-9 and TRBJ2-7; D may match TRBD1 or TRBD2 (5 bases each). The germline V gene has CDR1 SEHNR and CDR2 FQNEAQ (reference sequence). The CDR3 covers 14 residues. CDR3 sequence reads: CASSSVGAGYEQSF. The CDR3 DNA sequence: TGTGCGAGCAGCTCCGTCGGGGCGGGCTACGAGCAGTCCTTC.

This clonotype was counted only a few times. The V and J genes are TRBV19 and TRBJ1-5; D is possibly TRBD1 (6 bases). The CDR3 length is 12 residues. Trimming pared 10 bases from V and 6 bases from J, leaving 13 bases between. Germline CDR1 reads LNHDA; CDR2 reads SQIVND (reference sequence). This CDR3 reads CATATGFQPQHF. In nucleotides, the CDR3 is TGTGCCACCGCCACAGGGTTTCAGCCCCAGCATTTT.

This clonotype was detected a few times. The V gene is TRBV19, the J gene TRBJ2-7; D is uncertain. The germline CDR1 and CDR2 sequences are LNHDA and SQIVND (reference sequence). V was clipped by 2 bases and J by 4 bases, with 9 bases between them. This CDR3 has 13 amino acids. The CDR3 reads CASSISGTYEQYF. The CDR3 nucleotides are TGTGCCAGTAGTATATCTGGAACTTACGAGCAGTACTTC.

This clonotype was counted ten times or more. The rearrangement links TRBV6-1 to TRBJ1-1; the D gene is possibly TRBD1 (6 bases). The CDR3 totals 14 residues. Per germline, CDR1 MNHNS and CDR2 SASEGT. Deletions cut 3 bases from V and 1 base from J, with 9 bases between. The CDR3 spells CASSEIQGNTEAFF. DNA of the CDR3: TGTGCCAGCAGTGAGATACAGGGGAACACTGAAGCTTTCTTT.

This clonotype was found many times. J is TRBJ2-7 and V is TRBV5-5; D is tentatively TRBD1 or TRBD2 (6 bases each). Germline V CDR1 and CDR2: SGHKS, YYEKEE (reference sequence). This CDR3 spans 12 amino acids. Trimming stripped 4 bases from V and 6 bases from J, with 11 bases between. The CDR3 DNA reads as TGTGCCAGCAGCCGCGGGACATCCGAGCAGTACTTC. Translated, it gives CASSRGTSEQYF.

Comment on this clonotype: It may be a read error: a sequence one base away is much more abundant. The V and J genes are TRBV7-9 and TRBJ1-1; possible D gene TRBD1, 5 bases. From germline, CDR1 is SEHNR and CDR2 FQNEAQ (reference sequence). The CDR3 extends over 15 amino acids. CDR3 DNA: TGTGCCAGCAGCTCTTCGCAGGGAAGGAACTCTGAAGCTTTCTTT. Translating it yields CASSSSQGRNSEAFF.

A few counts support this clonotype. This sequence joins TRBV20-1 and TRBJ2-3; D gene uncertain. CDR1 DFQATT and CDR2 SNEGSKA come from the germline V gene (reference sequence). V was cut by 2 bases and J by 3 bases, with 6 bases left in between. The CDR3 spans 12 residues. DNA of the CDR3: TGCAGTGCTAGATCAATTACAGATACGCAGTATTTT. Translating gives CSARSITDTQYF.

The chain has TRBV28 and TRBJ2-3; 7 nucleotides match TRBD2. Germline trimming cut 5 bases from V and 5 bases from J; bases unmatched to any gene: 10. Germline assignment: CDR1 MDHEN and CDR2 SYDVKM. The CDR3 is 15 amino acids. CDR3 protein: CASSTWTRGIDTQYF. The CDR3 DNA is TGTGCCAGCAGTACTTGGACTAGGGGTATAGATACGCAGTATTTT. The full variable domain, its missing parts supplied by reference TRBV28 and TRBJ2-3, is DVKVTQSSRYLVKRTGEKVFLECVQDMDHENMFWYRQDPGLGLRLIYFSYDVKMKEKGDIPEGYSVSREKKERFSLILESASTNQTSMYLCASSTWTRGIDTQYFGPGTRLTVL.

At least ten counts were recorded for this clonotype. CDR3 sequence: CASSQDPGRITDTQYF. CDR3 in DNA: TGCGCCAGCAGCCAGGACCCTGGGAGAATTACAGATACGCAGTATTTT. V usage is TRBV4-1 and J usage is TRBJ2-3; tentative D call: TRBD2 (5 bases). Germline V gives CDR1 MGHRA, CDR2 YSYEKL. This CDR3 has 16 residues. V lost 3 bases, J lost 3 bases, and 16 bases lay in between.

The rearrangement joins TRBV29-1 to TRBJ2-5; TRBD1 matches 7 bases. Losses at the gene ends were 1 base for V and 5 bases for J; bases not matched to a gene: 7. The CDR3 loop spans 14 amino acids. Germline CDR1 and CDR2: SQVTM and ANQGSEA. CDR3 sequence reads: CSVEGDKGAETQYF. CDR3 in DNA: TGCAGCGTTGAAGGGGATAAGGGGGCGGAGACCCAGTACTTC.

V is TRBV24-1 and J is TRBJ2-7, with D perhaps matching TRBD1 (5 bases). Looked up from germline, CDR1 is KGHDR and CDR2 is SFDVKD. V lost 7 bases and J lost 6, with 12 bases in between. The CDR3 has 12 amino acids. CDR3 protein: CATSSGSLEQYF. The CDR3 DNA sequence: TGTGCCACCAGCTCAGGGTCGCTCGAGCAGTACTTC.

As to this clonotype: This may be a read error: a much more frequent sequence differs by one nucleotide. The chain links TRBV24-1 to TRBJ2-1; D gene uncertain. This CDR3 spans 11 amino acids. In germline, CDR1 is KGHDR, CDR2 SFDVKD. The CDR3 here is CVTSDVGEQFF. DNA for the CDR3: TGTGTCACCAGTGATGTCGGTGAGCAGTTCTTC.

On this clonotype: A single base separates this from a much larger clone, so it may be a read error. Here the CDR3 reads CAGSWMTGNEKLFF. CDR3 sequence (DNA): TGTGCCGGCAGCTGGATGACAGGGAACGAAAAACTGTTTTTT. The chain joins TRBV5-6 to TRBJ1-4, with 7 bases aligning to TRBD1. The CDR3 covers 14 residues. Germline values: CDR1 SGHDT, CDR2 YYEEEE.